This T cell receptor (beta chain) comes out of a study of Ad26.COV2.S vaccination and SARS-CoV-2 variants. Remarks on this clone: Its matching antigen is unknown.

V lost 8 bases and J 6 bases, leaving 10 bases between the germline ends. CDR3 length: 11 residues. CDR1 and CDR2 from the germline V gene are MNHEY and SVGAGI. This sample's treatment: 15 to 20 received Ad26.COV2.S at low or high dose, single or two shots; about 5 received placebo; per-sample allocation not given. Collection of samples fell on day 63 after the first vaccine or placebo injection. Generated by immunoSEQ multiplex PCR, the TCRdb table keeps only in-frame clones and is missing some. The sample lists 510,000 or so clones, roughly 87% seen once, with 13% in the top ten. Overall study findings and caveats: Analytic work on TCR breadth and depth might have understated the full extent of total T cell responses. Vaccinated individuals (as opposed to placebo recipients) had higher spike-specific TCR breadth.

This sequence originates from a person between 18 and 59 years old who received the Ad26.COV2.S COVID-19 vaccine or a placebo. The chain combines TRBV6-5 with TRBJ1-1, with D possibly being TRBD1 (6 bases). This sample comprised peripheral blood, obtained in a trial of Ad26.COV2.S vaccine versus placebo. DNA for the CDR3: TGTGCCAGCGTAAGGGGGGCTGAAGCTTTCTTT. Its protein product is CASVRGAEAFF.